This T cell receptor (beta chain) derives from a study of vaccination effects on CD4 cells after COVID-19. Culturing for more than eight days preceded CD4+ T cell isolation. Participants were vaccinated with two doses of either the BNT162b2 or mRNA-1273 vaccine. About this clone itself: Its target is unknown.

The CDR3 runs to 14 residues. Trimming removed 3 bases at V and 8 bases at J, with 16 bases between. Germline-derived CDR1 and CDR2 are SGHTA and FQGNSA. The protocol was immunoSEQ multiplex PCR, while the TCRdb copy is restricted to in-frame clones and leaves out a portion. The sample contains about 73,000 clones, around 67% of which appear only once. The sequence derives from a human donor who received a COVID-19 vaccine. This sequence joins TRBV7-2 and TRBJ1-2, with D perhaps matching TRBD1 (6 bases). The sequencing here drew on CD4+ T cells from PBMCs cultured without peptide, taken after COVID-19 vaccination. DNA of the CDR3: TGTGCCAGCAGCTTTTCTACAGGGATCAAGGGCTACACCTTC. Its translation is CASSFSTGIKGYTF.